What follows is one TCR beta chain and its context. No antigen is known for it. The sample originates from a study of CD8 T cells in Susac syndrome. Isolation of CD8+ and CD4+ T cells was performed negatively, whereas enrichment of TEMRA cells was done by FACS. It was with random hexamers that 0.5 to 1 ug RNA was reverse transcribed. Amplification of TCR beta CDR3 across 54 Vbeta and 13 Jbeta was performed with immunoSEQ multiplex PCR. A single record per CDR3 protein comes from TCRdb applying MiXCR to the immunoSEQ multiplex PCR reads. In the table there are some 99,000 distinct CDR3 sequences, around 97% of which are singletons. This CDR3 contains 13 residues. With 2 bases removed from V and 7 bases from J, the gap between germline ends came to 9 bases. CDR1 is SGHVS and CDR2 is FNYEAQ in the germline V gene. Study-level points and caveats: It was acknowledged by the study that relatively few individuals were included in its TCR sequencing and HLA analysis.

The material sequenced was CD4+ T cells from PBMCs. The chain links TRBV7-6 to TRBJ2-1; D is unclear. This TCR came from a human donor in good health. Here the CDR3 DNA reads TGTGCCAGCAGCTTACATGGGAAAAATGAGCAGTTCTTC. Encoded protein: CASSLHGKNEQFF.